A single sample is the source of the 14 T cell receptor beta chains below, sequenced in a study of shared clonotypes between healthy human individuals. Clones were read by immunoSEQ multiplex PCR, and TCRdb kept only the in-frame ones, dropping some. The sample has 1 million to 1.3 million clones; approximately 80% are singletons. Source material: memory CD4+ T cells from PBMCs. The subset: CD45RA-negative fraction. Every receptor here comes from a young man in good health. Some clones in this sample may be carry-over from other donors' samples.

The rearrangement links TRBV9 to TRBJ2-1; 7 nucleotides line up with TRBD2. V dropped 1 base and J dropped 5; count of bases not matched to a gene: 6. CDR3 length equals 15 residues. Germline values: CDR1 SGDLS, CDR2 YYNGEE. This chain's CDR3 is CASSVRDYADNEQFF. The CDR3, as DNA: TGTGCCAGCAGCGTACGGGACTACGCGGACAATGAGCAGTTCTTC.

A word on this clone: This may stem from a read error, because a much larger clone lies one nucleotide away. V is TRBV7-3 and J is TRBJ1-2, with 8 bases that match TRBD1. This CDR3 has 13 residues. CDR1 is SGHTA, CDR2 FQGTGA, per germline. Trimming cost V 5 bases and J 4 bases; bases outside gene matches: 3. The CDR3 is CASSKGQGYGYTF. CDR3 sequence (DNA): TGTGCCAGCAGCAAAGGACAGGGCTATGGCTACACCTTC.

This chain joins TRBV4-1 and TRBJ1-1; no firm D call. Trimming cost V 3 bases and J 4 bases, with 12 bases left between them. CDR1 MGHRA and CDR2 YSYEKL come from the germline V gene. CDR3 length equals 14 residues. Here the CDR3 DNA reads TGCGCCAGCAGCCAGTTAGGTGGAGGCACTGAAGCTTTCTTT. Amino acid sequence: CASSQLGGGTEAFF.

The J gene is TRBJ1-2, the V gene TRBV19, with TRBD1 matching over 9 bases. The CDR3 length is 13 residues. With 5 bases clipped from V and 3 bases from J, the junction kept 1 base outside the gene matches. Per germline, CDR1 LNHDA and CDR2 SQIVND (reference sequence). The CDR3 loop is CASSDRGDYGYTF. CDR3 DNA: TGTGCCAGTAGTGACAGGGGGGACTATGGCTACACCTTC.

This clone was detected only once. The rearrangement links TRBV28 to TRBJ1-1; D is ambiguous. From germline, CDR1 is MDHEN and CDR2 SYDVKM. Trimming left V 3 bases short and J 11 bases short, with 13 bases between. The CDR3 totals 12 residues. The chain's CDR3 is CASSLKGNLAFF. In DNA, the CDR3 is TGTGCCAGCAGTTTGAAAGGTAATTTGGCTTTCTTT.

Comments on this clone: Additional DNA sequences in this sample encode the identical CDR3. The gene calls are TRBV7-9 and TRBJ2-1; TRBD2 agrees at 9 bases. The germline V gene encodes CDR1 SEHNR and CDR2 FQNEAQ (reference sequence). Trimming cost V 4 bases and J 15 bases; bases outside gene matches: 4. The CDR3 loop spans 11 amino acids. The CDR3 region has the DNA TGTGCCAGCAGCTCCAGCGGGAGGCCGTTCTTC. Its protein is CASSSSGRPFF.

V is TRBV19 and J is TRBJ1-2, with a weak D call TRBD1 (6 bases). In germline, CDR1 is LNHDA, CDR2 SQIVND (reference sequence). With 6 bases removed from V and 2 bases from J, the gap between germline ends came to 25 bases. This CDR3 is built from 18 residues. CDR3 amino acids: CASRKTHRATTANYGYTF. CDR3 sequence (DNA): TGTGCCAGTAGGAAAACCCACAGGGCCACCACCGCGAACTATGGCTACACCTTC. The complete variable domain, with remaining parts taken from reference TRBV19 and TRBJ1-2, reads DGGITQSPKYLFRKEGQNVTLSCEQNLNHDAMYWYRQDPGQGLRLIYYSQIVNDFQKGDIAEGYSVSREKKESFPLTVTSAQKNPTAFYLCASRKTHRATTANYGYTFGSGTRLTVV.

The rearrangement joins TRBV27 to TRBJ2-1, with D maybe TRBD2 (6 bases). The CDR3 has 14 amino acids. CDR1 MNHEY and CDR2 SMNVEV come from the germline V gene (reference sequence). V dropped 6 bases and J dropped 0 bases, with 9 bases sitting between them. The CDR3, as DNA: TGTGCCAGCAGAGCGGGTCGCTCCTACAATGAGCAGTTCTTC. Translation gives CASRAGRSYNEQFF.

The sample holds many counts of this clone. The V call is TRBV5-1, the J call TRBJ1-1, with a tentative D call TRBD1 (5 bases). The CDR3 contains 16 residues. Per the germline V gene, CDR1 is SGHRS and CDR2 is YFSETQ. Trimming cost V 4 bases and J 0 bases, with 16 bases left between them. The CDR3 DNA sequence: TGCGCCAGCAGCCAACAACCGACAGAGATGAACACTGAAGCTTTCTTT. Translation gives CASSQQPTEMNTEAFF.

This chain connects TRBV15 to TRBJ2-3; the D gene could be TRBD1 or TRBD2 (5 bases each). In germline, CDR1 is LNHNV, CDR2 YYDKDF (reference sequence). There are 17 residues in the CDR3. The V gene lost 5 bases and the J gene lost 2 bases, with 20 bases spanning the gap. CDR3 in amino acids: CATSPPRQGPVTDTQYF. The CDR3 DNA is TGTGCCACCAGCCCCCCCCGGCAGGGACCCGTCACAGATACGCAGTATTTT.

V gene TRBV5-1 combines with J gene TRBJ2-7, with 10 bases aligning to TRBD1. The CDR3 length is 14 residues. Germline assignment: CDR1 SGHRS and CDR2 YFSETQ. With V trimmed by 5 bases and J by 3 bases, 5 bases remained unmatched. The CDR3 here is CASRTGQGNYEQYF. CDR3 nucleotides: TGCGCCAGCAGGACGGGACAGGGGAACTACGAGCAGTACTTC.

As DNA, the CDR3 is TGCGCCAGCAGCCAAGTCGGGTTAGGGGGGGCTAATTCACCCCTCCACTTT. Amino acids: CASSQVGLGGANSPLHF. This sequence joins TRBV4-1 and TRBJ1-6; tentative D call: TRBD1 (6 bases). The germline V gene encodes CDR1 MGHRA and CDR2 YSYEKL. The ends were cut back, 1 base at V and 6 bases at J, with 16 bases in the middle. The CDR3 is 17 residues long.

This clone was observed once. The J gene is TRBJ2-2, the V gene TRBV5-1; a weak D match, TRBD1 (6 bases). Deletions cut 4 bases from V and 0 bases from J, with 10 bases between. There are 15 residues in the CDR3. The germline V gene encodes CDR1 SGHRS and CDR2 YFSETQ. CDR3 nucleotide sequence: TGCGCCAGCAGCCGGGACACCTCGAACACCGGGGAGCTGTTTTTT. Protein: CASSRDTSNTGELFF.

J is TRBJ1-1 and V is TRBV5-1; TRBD1 matches at 7 bases. The germline gives CDR1 SGHRS, CDR2 YFSETQ. The CDR3 has 16 amino acids. V gave up 0 bases and J gave up 0 bases; unmatched junction bases: 5. The CDR3 nucleotides read TGCGCCAGCAGCTTGGGGGCGGGACAGATGAACACTGAAGCTTTCTTT. Amino acids: CASSLGAGQMNTEAFF.